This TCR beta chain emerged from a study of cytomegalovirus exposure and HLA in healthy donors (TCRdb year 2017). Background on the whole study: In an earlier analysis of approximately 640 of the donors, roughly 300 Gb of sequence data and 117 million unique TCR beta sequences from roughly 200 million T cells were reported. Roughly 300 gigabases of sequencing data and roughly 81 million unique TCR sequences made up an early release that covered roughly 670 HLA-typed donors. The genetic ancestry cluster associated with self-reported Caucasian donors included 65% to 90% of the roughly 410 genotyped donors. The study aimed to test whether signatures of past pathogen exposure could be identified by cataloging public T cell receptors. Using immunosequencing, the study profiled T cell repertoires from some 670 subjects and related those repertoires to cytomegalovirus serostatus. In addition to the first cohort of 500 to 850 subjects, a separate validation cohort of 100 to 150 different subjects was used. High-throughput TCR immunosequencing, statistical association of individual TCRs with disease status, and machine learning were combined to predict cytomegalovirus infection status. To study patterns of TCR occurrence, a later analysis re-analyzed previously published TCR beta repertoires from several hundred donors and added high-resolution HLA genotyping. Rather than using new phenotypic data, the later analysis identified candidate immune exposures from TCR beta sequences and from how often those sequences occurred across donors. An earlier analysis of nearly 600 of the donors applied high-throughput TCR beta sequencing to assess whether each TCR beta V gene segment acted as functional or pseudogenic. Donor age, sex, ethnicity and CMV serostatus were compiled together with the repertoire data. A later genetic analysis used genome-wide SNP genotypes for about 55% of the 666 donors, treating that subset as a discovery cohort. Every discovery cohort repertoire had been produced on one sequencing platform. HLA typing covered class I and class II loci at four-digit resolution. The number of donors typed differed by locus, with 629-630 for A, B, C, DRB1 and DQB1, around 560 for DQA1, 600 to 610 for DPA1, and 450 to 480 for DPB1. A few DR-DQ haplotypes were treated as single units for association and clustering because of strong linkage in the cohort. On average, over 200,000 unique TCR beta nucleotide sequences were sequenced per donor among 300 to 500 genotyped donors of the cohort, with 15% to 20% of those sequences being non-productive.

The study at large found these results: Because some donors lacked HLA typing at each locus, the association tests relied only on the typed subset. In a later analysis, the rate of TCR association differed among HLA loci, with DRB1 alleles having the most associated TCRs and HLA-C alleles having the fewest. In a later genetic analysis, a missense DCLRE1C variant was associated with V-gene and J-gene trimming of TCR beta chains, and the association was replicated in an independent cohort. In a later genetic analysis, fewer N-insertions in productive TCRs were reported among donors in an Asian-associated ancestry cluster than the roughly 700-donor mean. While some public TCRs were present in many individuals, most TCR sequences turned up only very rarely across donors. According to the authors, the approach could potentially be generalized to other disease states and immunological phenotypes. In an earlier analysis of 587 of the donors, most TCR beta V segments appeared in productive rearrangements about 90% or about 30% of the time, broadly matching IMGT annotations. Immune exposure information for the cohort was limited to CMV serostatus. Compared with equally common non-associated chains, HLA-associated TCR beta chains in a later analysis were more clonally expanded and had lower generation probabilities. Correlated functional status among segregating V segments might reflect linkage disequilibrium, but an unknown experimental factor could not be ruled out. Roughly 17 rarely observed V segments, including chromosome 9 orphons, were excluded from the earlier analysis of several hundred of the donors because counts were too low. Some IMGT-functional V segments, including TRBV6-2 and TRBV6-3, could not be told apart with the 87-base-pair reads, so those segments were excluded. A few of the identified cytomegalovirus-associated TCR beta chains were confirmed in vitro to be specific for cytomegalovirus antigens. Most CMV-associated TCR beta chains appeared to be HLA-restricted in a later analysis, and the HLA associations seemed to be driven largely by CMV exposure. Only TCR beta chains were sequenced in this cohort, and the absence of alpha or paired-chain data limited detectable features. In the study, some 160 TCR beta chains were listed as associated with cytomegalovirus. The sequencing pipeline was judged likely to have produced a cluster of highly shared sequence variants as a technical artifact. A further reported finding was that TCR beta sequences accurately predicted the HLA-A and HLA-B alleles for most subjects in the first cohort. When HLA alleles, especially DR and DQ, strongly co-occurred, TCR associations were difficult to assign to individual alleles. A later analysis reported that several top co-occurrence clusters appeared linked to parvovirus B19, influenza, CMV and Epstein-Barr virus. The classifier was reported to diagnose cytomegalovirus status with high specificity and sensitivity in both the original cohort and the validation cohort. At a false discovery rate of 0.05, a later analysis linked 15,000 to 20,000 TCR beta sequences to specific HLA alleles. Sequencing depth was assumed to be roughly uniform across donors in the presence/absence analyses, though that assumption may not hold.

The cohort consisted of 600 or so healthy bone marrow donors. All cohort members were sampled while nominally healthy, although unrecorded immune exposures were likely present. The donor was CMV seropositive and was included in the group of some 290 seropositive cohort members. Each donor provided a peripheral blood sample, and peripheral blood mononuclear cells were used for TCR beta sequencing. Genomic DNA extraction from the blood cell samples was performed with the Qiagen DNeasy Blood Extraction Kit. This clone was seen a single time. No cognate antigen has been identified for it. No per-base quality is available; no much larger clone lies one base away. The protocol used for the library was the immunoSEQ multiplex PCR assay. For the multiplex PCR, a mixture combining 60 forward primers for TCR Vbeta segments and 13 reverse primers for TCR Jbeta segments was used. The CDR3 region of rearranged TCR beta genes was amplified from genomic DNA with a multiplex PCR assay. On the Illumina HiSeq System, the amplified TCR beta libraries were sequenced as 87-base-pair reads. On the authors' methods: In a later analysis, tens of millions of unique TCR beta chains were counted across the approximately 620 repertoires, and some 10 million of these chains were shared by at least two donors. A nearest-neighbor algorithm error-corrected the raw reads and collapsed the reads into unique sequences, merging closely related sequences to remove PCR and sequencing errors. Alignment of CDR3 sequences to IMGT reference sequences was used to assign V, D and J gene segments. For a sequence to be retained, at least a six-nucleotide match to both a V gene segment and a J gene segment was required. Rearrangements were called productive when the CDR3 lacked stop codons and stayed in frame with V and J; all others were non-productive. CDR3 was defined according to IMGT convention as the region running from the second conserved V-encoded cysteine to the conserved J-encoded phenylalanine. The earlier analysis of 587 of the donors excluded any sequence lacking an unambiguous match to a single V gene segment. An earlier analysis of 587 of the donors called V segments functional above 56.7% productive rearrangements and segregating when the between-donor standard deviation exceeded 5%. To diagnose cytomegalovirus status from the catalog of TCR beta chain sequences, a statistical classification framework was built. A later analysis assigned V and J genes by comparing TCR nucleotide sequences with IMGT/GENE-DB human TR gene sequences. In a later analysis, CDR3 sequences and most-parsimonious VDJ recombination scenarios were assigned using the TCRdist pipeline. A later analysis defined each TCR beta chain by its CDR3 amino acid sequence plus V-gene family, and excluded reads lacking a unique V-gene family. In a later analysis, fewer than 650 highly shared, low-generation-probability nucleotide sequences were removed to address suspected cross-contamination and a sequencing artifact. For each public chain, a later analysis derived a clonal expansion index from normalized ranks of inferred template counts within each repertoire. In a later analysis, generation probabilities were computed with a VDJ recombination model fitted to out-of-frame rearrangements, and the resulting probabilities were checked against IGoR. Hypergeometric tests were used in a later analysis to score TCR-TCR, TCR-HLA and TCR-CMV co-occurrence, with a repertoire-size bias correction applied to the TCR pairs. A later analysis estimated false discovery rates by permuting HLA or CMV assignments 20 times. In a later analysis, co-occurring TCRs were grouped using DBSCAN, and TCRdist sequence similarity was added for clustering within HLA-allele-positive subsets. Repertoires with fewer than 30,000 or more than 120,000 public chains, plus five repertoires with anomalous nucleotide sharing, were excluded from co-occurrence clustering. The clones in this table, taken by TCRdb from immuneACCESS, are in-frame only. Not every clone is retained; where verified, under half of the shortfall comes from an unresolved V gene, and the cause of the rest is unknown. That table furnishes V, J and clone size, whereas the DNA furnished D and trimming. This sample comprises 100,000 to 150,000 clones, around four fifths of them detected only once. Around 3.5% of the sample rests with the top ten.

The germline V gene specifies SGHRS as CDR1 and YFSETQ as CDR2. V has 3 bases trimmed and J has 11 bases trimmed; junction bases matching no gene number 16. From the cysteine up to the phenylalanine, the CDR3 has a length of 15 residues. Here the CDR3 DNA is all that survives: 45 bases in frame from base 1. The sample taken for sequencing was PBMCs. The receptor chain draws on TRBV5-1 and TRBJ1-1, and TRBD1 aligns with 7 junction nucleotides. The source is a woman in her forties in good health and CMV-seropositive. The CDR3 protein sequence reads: CASSSWTGSLDFAFF. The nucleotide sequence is TGCGCCAGCAGCTCTTGGACAGGAAGTCTTGATTTTGCTTTCTTT. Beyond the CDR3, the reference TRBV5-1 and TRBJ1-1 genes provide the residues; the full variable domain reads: KAGVTQTPRYLIKTRGQQVTLSCSPISGHRSVSWYQQTPGQGLQFLFEYFSETQRNKGNFPGRFSGRQFSNSRSEMNVSTLELGDSALYLCASSSWTGSLDFAFFGQGTRLTVV.